The 15 T cell receptor beta chains given below trace back to one sample, sequenced in a study of T cell changes during pregnancy in multiple sclerosis (dated by TCRdb to between 2017 and 2020). The library relied on the immunoSEQ multiplex PCR assay. TCRdb provides this immuneACCESS table in a form limited to in-frame rearrangements. Some clones are lacking; in checked studies, under half of them reflect an unresolved V gene, and why the rest are absent is not known. The sample includes about 15,000 clones, with 84% observed a single time. Jointly, the top ten make up more than 8% of the sample. The sequencing used CD8+ T cells from peripheral blood mononuclear cells, collected in the second trimester of pregnancy. These receptors all stem from a female donor in good health, enrolled as a control in a pregnancy study.

This chain links TRBV18 with TRBJ2-7; D is unclear. The germline V gene has CDR1 KGHSH and CDR2 LQKENI. The ends were cut back, 0 bases at V and 4 bases at J, with 10 bases in the middle. The CDR3 loop spans 14 amino acids. The CDR3 spells CASSPPVDVYEQYF. DNA of the CDR3: TGTGCCAGCTCACCACCGGTAGATGTGTACGAGCAGTACTTC.

The rearrangement links TRBV4-2 to TRBJ2-3; a possible D gene is TRBD2 (5 bases). The V and J ends lost 7 bases and 0 bases respectively, with 14 bases between them. CDR3 length: 15 amino acids. In germline, CDR1 is LGHNA, CDR2 YNFKEQ. CDR3 nucleotides: TGTGCCAGCAAATATTGGTCGGGGAGCACAGATACGCAGTATTTT. Its translation is CASKYWSGSTDTQYF.

V usage is TRBV9 and J usage is TRBJ2-3; maybe TRBD1 (6 bases). Germline-derived CDR1 and CDR2 are SGDLS and YYNGEE. The V end was cut by 2 bases, the J end by 4 bases, with 11 bases between. The CDR3 runs 14 residues. The CDR3 here is CASSVGQTPDTQYF. CDR3 in DNA: TGTGCCAGCAGCGTCGGACAGACCCCAGATACGCAGTATTTT.

This chain connects TRBV29-1 to TRBJ1-3; D is undetermined. Per the germline V gene, CDR1 is SQVTM and CDR2 is ANQGSEA. Trimming cost V 7 bases and J 1 base, with 5 bases left between them. The CDR3 consists of 11 residues. The CDR3 reads CSALSGNTIYF. The CDR3 DNA sequence: TGCAGCGCACTATCTGGAAACACCATATATTTT.

J is TRBJ2-3 and V is TRBV5-1, with D possibly matching TRBD2 (6 bases). The ends were cut back, 0 bases at V and 2 bases at J, with 10 bases in the middle. Germline V lookup: CDR1 SGHRS, CDR2 YFSETQ. The CDR3 spans 15 residues. DNA of the CDR3: TGCGCCAGCAGCTTGGAGGGACTCCCCACAGATACGCAGTATTTT. Protein sequence: CASSLEGLPTDTQYF.

The rearrangement joins TRBV5-6 to TRBJ1-2; weak D call: TRBD1 (6 bases). The CDR3 contains 15 residues. CDR1 and CDR2 (germline): SGHDT, YYEEEE. With 2 bases removed from V and 8 bases from J, the gap between germline ends came to 19 bases. CDR3 sequence reads: CASSFPGGHLVGYTF. The DNA for the CDR3 is TGTGCCAGCAGCTTCCCGGGGGGACACCTGGTCGGCTACACCTTC.

The chain joins TRBV6-5 to TRBJ2-3; 10 positions match TRBD1. CDR1 MNHEY and CDR2 SVGAGI come from the germline V gene. This CDR3 is 13 amino acids long. V gave up 7 bases and J gave up 7 bases; unmatched junction bases: 5. The CDR3 DNA follows: TGTGCCAGCACCGGACAGGGGGAACATACGCAGTATTTT. As protein: CASTGQGEHTQYF.

CDR3 in amino acids: CASRGTSGGAVNEQFF. The CDR3 region has the DNA TGTGCCAGCAGAGGGACTAGCGGGGGGGCCGTCAATGAGCAGTTCTTC. This sequence joins TRBV5-4 and TRBJ2-1; TRBD2 matches at 16 bases. After removal of 5 bases from V and 6 bases from J, the junction contained 5 bases not matched to a gene. Germline-derived CDR1 and CDR2 are SGHNT and YYREEE (reference sequence). There are 16 residues in the CDR3.

CDR3 nucleotides: TGCGCCAGCAGCCAAGATTGGGGACAGAATAATTCACCCCTCCACTTT. As protein: CASSQDWGQNNSPLHF. V usage is TRBV4-3 and J usage is TRBJ1-6; 7 bases map to TRBD1. CDR1 and CDR2 (germline): LGHNA, YSLEER. Losses at the gene ends were 0 bases for V and 5 bases for J; bases not matched to a gene: 4. This CDR3 comprises 16 residues.

The chain couples TRBV7-2 to TRBJ1-2; TRBD1 might be the D (6 bases). V lost 0 bases, J lost 7 bases, and 24 bases lay in between. Germline V CDR1 and CDR2: SGHTA, FQGNSA. The CDR3 totals 18 residues. The CDR3 DNA sequence: TGTGCCAGCAGCTTAGCCCTAACACCCACAGGGCGCTCCGGTGGCTACACCTTC. This sequence encodes CASSLALTPTGRSGGYTF.

A note on this clone: The junction shows a germline mismatch at one end, possibly a read error. The sample contains more than one DNA sequence encoding this CDR3. This rearrangement joins TRBV19 to TRBJ1-1; 7 bases align to TRBD1. This CDR3 has 18 residues. The germline gives CDR1 LNHDA, CDR2 SQIVND (reference sequence). CDR3 sequence reads: CASSIDLTGIGMDTEAFF. The CDR3 DNA follows: TGTGCCAGTAGCATAGACCTGACAGGGATTGGAATGGACACTGAAGCTTTCTTT. The variable domain in full, with the rest retrieved from reference TRBV19 and TRBJ1-1, is DGGITQSPKYLFRKEGQNVTLSCEQNLNHDAMYWYRQDPGQGLRLIYYSQIVNDFQKGDIAEGYSVSREKKESFPLTVTSAQKNPTAFYLCASSIDLTGIGMDTEAFFGQGTRLTVV.

The chain employs TRBV5-6 and TRBJ1-6; D is undetermined. The CDR3 sequence is 16 residues long. Germline CDR1 reads SGHDT; CDR2 reads YYEEEE. V was trimmed by 0 bases and J by 0 bases, leaving 7 bases between them. The CDR3 DNA reads TGTGCCAGCAGCTTGGATCCGGGCTCCTATAATTCACCCCTCCACTTT. Its translation: CASSLDPGSYNSPLHF.

The chain is built from TRBV12-5 and TRBJ1-5; D is possibly TRBD1 (5 bases). V lost 6 bases and J lost 3, with 12 bases in between. This CDR3 spans 14 amino acids. Germline V gene data show CDR1 as LGHNT and CDR2 as FRNRAP. CDR3 protein: CASGPDSYNQPQHF. The CDR3 coding sequence is TGTGCTAGTGGACCTGACAGTTACAATCAGCCCCAGCATTTT.

The chain is built from TRBV28 and TRBJ1-1, with a possible D match to TRBD1 (6 bases). CDR1 is MDHEN and CDR2 is SYDVKM in the germline V gene. The CDR3 consists of 13 residues. V was pared by 3 bases and J by 8 bases, with 13 bases between. The CDR3 DNA sequence: TGTGCCAGCAGTTTCAGTTGGGGGCTGGAAGCTTTCTTT. Its protein is CASSFSWGLEAFF.

The V call is TRBV9, the J call TRBJ1-3; D possibly corresponds to TRBD1 (6 bases). The ends were cut back, 7 bases at V and 4 bases at J, with 15 bases in the middle. Germline values: CDR1 SGDLS, CDR2 YYNGEE. There are 14 residues in the CDR3. CDR3 sequence reads: CASGLQGLGNTIYF. In DNA form, the CDR3 reads TGTGCCAGCGGCCTGCAGGGGCTCGGAAACACCATATATTTT.